A selection of T cell receptor beta chains follows, all from one sample in a study of cytomegalovirus exposure and HLA in healthy donors. Assay: immunoSEQ multiplex PCR; the TCRdb copy retains only in-frame clones and omits some. Of 150,000 to 200,000 clones in the sample, 75% are singletons; the top ten hold less than 5.5%. The source material was PBMCs. The receptor source for this set is a male donor in good health and CMV-seronegative. Both conserved end residues are trimmed from each CDR3.

J,V,CDR3
TRBJ1-2,TRBV30,AWSTQGSYGYT
TRBJ1-5,TRBV6-1,ASSNGQTNQPQH
TRBJ2-1,TRBV27,ASSLALAGVFF
TRBJ1-4,TRBV2,ASSSDRFNEKLF
TRBJ2-1,TRBV7-7,ASSPAGGPYNEQF
TRBJ2-2,TRBV5-4,ASSLQGSTGELF
TRBJ2-7,TRBV6-6,ASSYSYTEH
TRBJ2-2,TRBV27,ASSLLLAGTTGELF
TRBJ1-1,TRBV4-2,ASSRRTGNTEAF
TRBJ2-3,TRBV12-5,ASGLAWGETTTDTQY
TRBJ1-5,TRBV27,ASSLYRERQPQH
TRBJ1-6,TRBV2,ASSEVPDSRGSPLH
TRBJ1-1,TRBV5-1,ASSLQAPQMNTEAF
TRBJ1-4,TRBV18,ASSPQFTQYATNEKLF
TRBJ2-5,TRBV25-1,ASKGGNGETQY
TRBJ2-2,TRBV5-1,ASSLSASRTGELF
TRBJ1-3,TRBV6-5,ASSYSFRGSGNTIY
TRBJ2-1,TRBV13,ASSFTEEQF
TRBJ1-2,TRBV11-2,ASSLGQLDGYT
TRBJ2-1,TRBV2,ATESRVSSYNEQF
TRBJ1-4,TRBV4-1,ASSQAPGQVRSGLF
TRBJ2-1,TRBV6-5,ASSLTSGSYNEQF
TRBJ2-1,TRBV18,ASSPPGLAGVVEQF
TRBJ1-1,TRBV19,ASSPGGTEAF
TRBJ2-1,TRBV9,ASSVQAGTGDNEQF
TRBJ2-7,TRBV18,ASSSTGGWEQY
TRBJ2-2,TRBV4-3,ASSDSNTGELF
TRBJ2-7,TRBV11-3,ASSLEGTSGMT
TRBJ2-7,TRBV30,AWKQMSSYEQY
TRBJ2-5,TRBV1,TSSQDGGRPGGGETQY
TRBJ1-5,TRBV4-3,ASSQDLGPGTGNQPQH
TRBJ2-1,TRBV7-8,ASSFLLAGGDNEQF
TRBJ1-1,TRBV27,ASHDRGWSTEAF
TRBJ2-6,TRBV6-1,ASTRDSGANVLT
TRBJ2-2,TRBV5-4,ASSPGANTGELF
TRBJ1-3,TRBV7-9,ASSHKQGSSGNTIY
TRBJ2-7,TRBV28,ASSPTLGGTFTYEQY
TRBJ2-1,TRBV7-9,ASSLFGSHNEQF
TRBJ2-5,TRBV5-1,ASSRTGGRGETQY
TRBJ2-5,TRBV29-1,SVEGLQQETQY
TRBJ2-3,TRBV5-1,ASSLVEADTQY
TRBJ1-4,TRBV18,ASSPGQGAGEKLF
TRBJ2-3,TRBV6-5,ASRRGGLTDTQY
TRBJ1-1,TRBV5-5,ASSLVAPGQGLEAF
TRBJ2-7,TRBV4-3,ASSQDREAYEQY
TRBJ2-2,TRBV11-2,ASSLRVFNTGELF
TRBJ2-7,TRBV19,ASSIVSPGQAYEQY
TRBJ2-2,TRBV5-3,ARSFLTGGCTGELF
TRBJ2-1,TRBV7-6,ASSLVGEASGGANEQF
TRBJ2-2,TRBV6-5,ASYREETGELF
TRBJ2-5,TRBV18,ASSPIEQGLETQY
TRBJ1-1,TRBV9,ASSVAGGKTEAF
TRBJ2-1,TRBV15,ATSRGFLGTSGHNEQF
TRBJ1-1,TRBV7-9,ASSSPGSEAF